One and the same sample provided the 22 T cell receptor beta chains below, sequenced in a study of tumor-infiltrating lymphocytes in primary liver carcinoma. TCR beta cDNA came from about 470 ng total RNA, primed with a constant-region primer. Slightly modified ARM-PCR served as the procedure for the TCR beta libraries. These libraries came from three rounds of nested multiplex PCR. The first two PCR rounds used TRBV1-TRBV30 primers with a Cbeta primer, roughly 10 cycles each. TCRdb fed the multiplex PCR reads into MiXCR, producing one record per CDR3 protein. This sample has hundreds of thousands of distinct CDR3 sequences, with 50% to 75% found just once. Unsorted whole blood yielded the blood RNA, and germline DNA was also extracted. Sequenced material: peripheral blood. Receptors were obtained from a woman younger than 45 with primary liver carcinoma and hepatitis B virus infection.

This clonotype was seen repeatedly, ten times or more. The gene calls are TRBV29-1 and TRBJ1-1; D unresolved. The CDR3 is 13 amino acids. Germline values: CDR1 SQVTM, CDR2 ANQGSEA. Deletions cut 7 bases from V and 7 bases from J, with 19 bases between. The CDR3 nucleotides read TGCAGCGCCGACGACCGCGGGGTAAATGAAGCTTTCTTT. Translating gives CSADDRGVNEAFF.

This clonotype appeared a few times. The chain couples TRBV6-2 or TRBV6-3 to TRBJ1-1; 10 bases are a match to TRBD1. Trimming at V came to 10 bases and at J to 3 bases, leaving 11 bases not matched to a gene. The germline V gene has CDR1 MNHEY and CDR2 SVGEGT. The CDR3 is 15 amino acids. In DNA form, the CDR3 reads TGTGCCACCAAACCGGGACAGGGGCTGTACACTGAAGCTTTCTTT. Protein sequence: CATKPGQGLYTEAFF.

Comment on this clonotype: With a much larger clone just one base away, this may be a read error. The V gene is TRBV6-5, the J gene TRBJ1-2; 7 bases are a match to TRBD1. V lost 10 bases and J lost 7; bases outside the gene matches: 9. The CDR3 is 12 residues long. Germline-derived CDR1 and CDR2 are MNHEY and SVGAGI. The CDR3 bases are TGTGCCATTACACCTCAGGGGGGTGGCTACACCTTC. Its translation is CAITPQGGGYTF.

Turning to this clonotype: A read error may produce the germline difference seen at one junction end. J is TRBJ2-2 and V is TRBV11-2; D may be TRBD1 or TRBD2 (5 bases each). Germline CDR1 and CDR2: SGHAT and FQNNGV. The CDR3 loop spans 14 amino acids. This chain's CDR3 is CANSRFGTTGELFF. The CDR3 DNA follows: TGCGCCAACAGCCGTTTCGGGACGACCGGGGAGCTGTTTTTT.

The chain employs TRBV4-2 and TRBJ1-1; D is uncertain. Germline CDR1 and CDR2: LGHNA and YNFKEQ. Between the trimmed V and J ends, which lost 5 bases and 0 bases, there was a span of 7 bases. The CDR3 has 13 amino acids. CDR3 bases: TGTGCCAGCAGCGCGCTAGTGAACACTGAAGCTTTCTTT. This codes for CASSALVNTEAFF.

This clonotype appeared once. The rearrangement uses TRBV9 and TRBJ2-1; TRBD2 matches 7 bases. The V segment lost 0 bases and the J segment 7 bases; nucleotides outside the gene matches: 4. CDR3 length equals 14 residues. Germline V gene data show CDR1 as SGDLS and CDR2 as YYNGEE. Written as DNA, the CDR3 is TGTGCCAGCAGCGTAGGGACTAGTTCAAATGAGCAGTTCTTC. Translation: CASSVGTSSNEQFF.

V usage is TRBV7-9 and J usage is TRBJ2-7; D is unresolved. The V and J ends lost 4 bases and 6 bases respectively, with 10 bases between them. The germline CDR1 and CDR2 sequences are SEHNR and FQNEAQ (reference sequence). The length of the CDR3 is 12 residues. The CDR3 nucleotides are TGTGCCAGCAGCTCCGACGAAGCCGAGCAGTACTTC. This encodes CASSSDEAEQYF. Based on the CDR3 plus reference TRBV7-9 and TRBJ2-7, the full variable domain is DTGVSQNPRHKITKRGQNVTFRCDPISEHNRLYWYRQTLGQGPEFLTYFQNEAQLEKSRLLSDRFSAERPKGSFSTLEIQRTEQGDSAMYLCASSSDEAEQYFGPGTRLTVT.

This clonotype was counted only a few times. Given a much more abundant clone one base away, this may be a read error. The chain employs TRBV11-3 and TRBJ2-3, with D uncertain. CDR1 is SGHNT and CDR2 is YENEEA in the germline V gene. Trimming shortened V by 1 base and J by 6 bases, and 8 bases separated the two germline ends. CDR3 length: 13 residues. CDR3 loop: CASSLGGRDTQYF. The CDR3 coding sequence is TGTGCCAGCAGCTTAGGAGGAAGGGATACGCAGTATTTT.

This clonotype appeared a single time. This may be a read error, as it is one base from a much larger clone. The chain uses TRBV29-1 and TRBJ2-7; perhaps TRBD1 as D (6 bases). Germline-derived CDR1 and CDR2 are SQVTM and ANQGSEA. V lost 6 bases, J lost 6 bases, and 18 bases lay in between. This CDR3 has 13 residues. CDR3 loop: CSVRTEPTCEQYF. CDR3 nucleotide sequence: TGCAGCGTCAGGACAGAGCCTACCTGCGAGCAGTACTTC.

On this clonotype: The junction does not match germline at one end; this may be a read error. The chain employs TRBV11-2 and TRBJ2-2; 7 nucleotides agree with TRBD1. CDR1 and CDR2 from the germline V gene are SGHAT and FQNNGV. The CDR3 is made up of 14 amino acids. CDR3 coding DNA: TGTGCCAGCAGAAACAGGGGTGTCACCAGGGAGCTGTTTTTT. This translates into CASRNRGVTRELFF.

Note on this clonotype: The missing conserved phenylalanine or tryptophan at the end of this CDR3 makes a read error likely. CDR3: CASSEAGNWRPLHY. CDR3 sequence (DNA): TGTGCCAGCAGTGAAGCAGGGAATTGGAGACCCCTCCACTAT. V is TRBV6-5 and J is TRBJ1-6; TRBD1 might be the D (5 bases). Germline V gives CDR1 MNHEY, CDR2 SVGAGI. The CDR3 is 14 amino acids. The ends were cut back, 5 bases at V and 12 bases at J, with 17 bases in the middle.

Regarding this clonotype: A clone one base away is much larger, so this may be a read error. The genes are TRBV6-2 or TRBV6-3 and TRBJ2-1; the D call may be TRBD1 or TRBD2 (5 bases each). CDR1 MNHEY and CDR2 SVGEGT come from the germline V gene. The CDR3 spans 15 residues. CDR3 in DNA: TGTGCCAGCAGTTATTTAAGGGACCGCTACAATGAGCAGCTCTTC. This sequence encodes CASSYLRDRYNEQLF.

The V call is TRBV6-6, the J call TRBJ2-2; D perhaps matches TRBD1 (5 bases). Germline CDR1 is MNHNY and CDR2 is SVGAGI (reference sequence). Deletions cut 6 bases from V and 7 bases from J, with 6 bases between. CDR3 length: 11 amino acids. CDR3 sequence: CASRQGGELFF. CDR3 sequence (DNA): TGTGCCAGCAGGCAGGGCGGGGAGCTGTTTTTT.

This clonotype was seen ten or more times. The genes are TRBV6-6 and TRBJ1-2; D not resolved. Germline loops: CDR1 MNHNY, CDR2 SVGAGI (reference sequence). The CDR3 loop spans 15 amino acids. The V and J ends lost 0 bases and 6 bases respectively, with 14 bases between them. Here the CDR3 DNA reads TGTGCCAGCAGTTACTCGGGTGGGGAACCCCATGGCTACACCTTC. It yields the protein CASSYSGGEPHGYTF.

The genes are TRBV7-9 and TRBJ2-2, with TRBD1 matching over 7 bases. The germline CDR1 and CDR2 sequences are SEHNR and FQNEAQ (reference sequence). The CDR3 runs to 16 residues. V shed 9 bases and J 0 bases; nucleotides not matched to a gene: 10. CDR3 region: CASSQGQTANTGELFF. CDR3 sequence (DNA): TGTGCCAGTAGCCAGGGACAGACAGCGAACACCGGGGAGCTGTTTTTT.

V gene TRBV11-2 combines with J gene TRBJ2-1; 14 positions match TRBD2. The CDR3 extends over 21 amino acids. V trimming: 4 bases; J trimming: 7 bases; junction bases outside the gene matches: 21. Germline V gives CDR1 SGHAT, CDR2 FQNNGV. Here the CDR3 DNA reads TGTGCCAGCAGCTCTACCCGCGTGGGACTAGCGGGAGAGGGCACGAGGAATGAGCAGTTCTTC. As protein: CASSSTRVGLAGEGTRNEQFF.

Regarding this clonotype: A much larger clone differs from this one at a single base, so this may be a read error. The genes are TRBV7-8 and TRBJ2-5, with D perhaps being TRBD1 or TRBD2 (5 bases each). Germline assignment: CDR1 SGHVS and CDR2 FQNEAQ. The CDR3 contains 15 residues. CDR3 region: CANSPRDLTWETQYF. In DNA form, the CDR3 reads TGTGCCAACAGCCCTAGGGACCTCACGTGGGAGACCCAGTACTTC.

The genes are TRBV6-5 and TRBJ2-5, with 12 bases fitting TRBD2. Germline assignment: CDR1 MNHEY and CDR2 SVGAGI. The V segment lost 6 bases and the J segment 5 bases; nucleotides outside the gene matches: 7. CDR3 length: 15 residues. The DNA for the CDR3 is TGTGCCAGCAGGCTAGCGGGAGGGCCCAGCGAGACCCAGTACTTC. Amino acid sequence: CASRLAGGPSETQYF.

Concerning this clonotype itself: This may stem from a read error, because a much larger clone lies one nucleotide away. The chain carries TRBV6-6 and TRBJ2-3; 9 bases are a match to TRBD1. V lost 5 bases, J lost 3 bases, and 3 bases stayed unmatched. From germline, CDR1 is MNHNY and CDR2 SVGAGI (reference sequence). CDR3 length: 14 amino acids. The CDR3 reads CASSHDRGTDTQYF. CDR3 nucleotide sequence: TGTGCCAGCAGTCACGACAGGGGGACAGATACGCAGTATTTT.

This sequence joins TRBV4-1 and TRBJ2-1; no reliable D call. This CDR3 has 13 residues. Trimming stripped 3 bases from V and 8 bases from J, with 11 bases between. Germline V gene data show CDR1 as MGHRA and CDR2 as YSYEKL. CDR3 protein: CASSHEWAHEQFF. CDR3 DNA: TGCGCCAGCAGCCATGAGTGGGCTCATGAGCAGTTCTTC.

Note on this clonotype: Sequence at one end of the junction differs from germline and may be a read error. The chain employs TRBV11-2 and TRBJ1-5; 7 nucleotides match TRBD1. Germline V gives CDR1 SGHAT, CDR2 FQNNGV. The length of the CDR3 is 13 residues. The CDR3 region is CVSSHDRVGPQHF. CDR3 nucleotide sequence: TGTGTCAGCAGCCATGACAGGGTCGGGCCCCAGCATTTT.

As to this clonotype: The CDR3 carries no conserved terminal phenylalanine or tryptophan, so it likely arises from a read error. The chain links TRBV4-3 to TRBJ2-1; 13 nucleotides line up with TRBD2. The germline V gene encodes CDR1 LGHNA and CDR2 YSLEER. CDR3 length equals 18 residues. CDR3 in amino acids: CASSLRAGLAGKSNGQFL. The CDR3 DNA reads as TGCGCCAGCAGCCTACGGGCGGGACTAGCGGGAAAGTCGAATGGGCAGTTCTTA.